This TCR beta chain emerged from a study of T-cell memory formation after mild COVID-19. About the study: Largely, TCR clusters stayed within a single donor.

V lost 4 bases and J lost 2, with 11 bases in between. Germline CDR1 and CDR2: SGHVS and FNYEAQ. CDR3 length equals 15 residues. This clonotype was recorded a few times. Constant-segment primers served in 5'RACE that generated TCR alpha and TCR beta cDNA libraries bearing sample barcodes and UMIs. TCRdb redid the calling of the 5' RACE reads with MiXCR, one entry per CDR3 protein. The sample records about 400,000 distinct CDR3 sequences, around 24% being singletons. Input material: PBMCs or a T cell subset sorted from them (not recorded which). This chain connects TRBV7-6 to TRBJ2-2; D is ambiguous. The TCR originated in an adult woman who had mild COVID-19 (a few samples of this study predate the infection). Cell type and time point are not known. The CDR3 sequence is CASSSAETNTGELFF. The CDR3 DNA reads TGTGCCAGCAGCTCTGCGGAGACTAACACCGGGGAGCTGTTTTTT. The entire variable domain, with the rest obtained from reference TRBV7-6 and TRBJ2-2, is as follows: GAGVSQSPRYKVTKRGQDVALRCDPISGHVSLYWYRQALGQGPEFLTYFNYEAQQDKSGLPNDRFSAERPEGSISTLTIQRTEQRDSAMYRCASSSAETNTGELFFGEGSRLTVL.